A selection of T cell receptor beta chains follows, all from one sample in a study of cytomegalovirus exposure and HLA in healthy donors. Repertoires were generated with immunoSEQ multiplex PCR, while TCRdb's copy carries only in-frame clones and drops some. The data hold 150,000 to 200,000 clones, with about nine tenths observed a single time. The specimen sequenced was PBMCs. These receptors were obtained from a young man in good health and CMV-seropositive. CDR3s include the opening cysteine and the closing phenylalanine or tryptophan. The order of the fields is clone size, J gene, V gene, D gene, CDR3 DNA, CDR3 protein. A D gene is named only where the DNA matches it firmly. Part of the rows lack a size; the others show once, few, many or a class for expanded clones.

abundance: .; j_gene: TRBJ1-1; v_gene: TRBV6-4; d_gene: .; CDR3nt: TGTGCCAGCAGTGTCCCACGGGGTGCTCCCAAGATAAACACTGAAGCTTTCTTT; CDR3aa: CASSVPRGAPKINTEAFF
abundance: .; j_gene: TRBJ2-1; v_gene: TRBV4-3; d_gene: TRBD2; CDR3nt: TGCGCCAGCAGCCAAGCGTCAGTTGCGGGAGCAGGGAGTAATGAGCAGTTCTTC; CDR3aa: CASSQASVAGAGSNEQFF
abundance: .; j_gene: TRBJ2-7; v_gene: TRBV6-6; d_gene: .; CDR3nt: TGTGCCAGCCGTCTTATTAGATCGAGCGAGCAGTACTTC; CDR3aa: CASRLIRSSEQYF
abundance: .; j_gene: TRBJ2-1; v_gene: TRBV18; d_gene: .; CDR3nt: TGTGCCAGCTCGGTAATAGAACTCTCCTACAATGAGCAGTTCTTC; CDR3aa: CASSVIELSYNEQFF
abundance: .; j_gene: TRBJ1-2; v_gene: TRBV9; d_gene: .; CDR3nt: TGTGCCAGCAGCCTAGGCAGGGGCGCGTGGTATGGCTACACCTTC; CDR3aa: CASSLGRGAWYGYTF
abundance: .; j_gene: TRBJ2-5; v_gene: TRBV19; d_gene: TRBD1; CDR3nt: TGTGCCAGTAGCCCAACGGGACAGCAAGAGACCCAGTACTTC; CDR3aa: CASSPTGQQETQYF
abundance: few; j_gene: TRBJ2-2; v_gene: TRBV9; d_gene: TRBD1; CDR3nt: TGTGCCAGCAGCGGGACAGGGGCTTCGCCTTACGGGGAGCTGTTTTTT; CDR3aa: CASSGTGASPYGELFF
abundance: .; j_gene: TRBJ1-5; v_gene: TRBV11-2; d_gene: .; CDR3nt: TGTGCCAGCAGCTTGGCAGGAAATCAGCCCCAGCATTTT; CDR3aa: CASSLAGNQPQHF
abundance: once; j_gene: TRBJ2-7; v_gene: TRBV5-5; d_gene: .; CDR3nt: TGTGCCAGCAGCCCATCCTACGAGCAGTACTTC; CDR3aa: CASSPSYEQYF
abundance: .; j_gene: TRBJ1-1; v_gene: TRBV4-1; d_gene: .; CDR3nt: TGCGCCAGCAGTGCAACAACGGAAGCTTTCTTT; CDR3aa: CASSATTEAFF
abundance: .; j_gene: TRBJ1-2; v_gene: TRBV7-8; d_gene: .; CDR3nt: TGTGCCAGCAGCTTAGGGAGAGGAAGGGAGGCTAACTATGGCTACACCTTC; CDR3aa: CASSLGRGREANYGYTF
abundance: .; j_gene: TRBJ2-7; v_gene: TRBV27; d_gene: TRBD2; CDR3nt: TGTGCCAGCAGTTCACCCTACTCTAGCGGGGGCTACGAGCAGTACTTC; CDR3aa: CASSSPYSSGGYEQYF
abundance: .; j_gene: TRBJ1-3; v_gene: TRBV2; d_gene: TRBD1; CDR3nt: TGTGCCAGCAGAGACAGGGGAGGTGGAAACACCATATATTTT; CDR3aa: CASRDRGGGNTIYF
abundance: .; j_gene: TRBJ2-5; v_gene: TRBV7-9; d_gene: .; CDR3nt: TGTGCCAGCAGCTTCGGCGGCCCGAAAGAGACCCAGTACTTC; CDR3aa: CASSFGGPKETQYF
abundance: few; j_gene: TRBJ1-5; v_gene: TRBV28; d_gene: TRBD1; CDR3nt: TGTGCCAGCATTCGGACAGGGGGCAATCAGCCCCAGCATTTT; CDR3aa: CASIRTGGNQPQHF
abundance: .; j_gene: TRBJ2-1; v_gene: TRBV13; d_gene: TRBD2; CDR3nt: TGTGCCAGCAGCCTATCGTTCGCGGGAGTAAGTGAGCAGTTCTTC; CDR3aa: CASSLSFAGVSEQFF
abundance: few; j_gene: TRBJ1-6; v_gene: TRBV5-4; d_gene: .; CDR3nt: TGTGCCAGCAGCCAAATCGGCGGGCCCCGTAATTCACCCCTCCACTTT; CDR3aa: CASSQIGGPRNSPLHF
abundance: .; j_gene: TRBJ1-2; v_gene: TRBV5-4; d_gene: .; CDR3nt: TGTGCCAGCAGCTTGCGGCCACCGCGACTCTATGGCTACACCTTC; CDR3aa: CASSLRPPRLYGYTF
abundance: .; j_gene: TRBJ2-3; v_gene: TRBV4-3; d_gene: TRBD2; CDR3nt: TGCGCCAGCAGCCGGATTCTTACTAGCGGGAGTAGAAACACAGATACGCAGTATTTT; CDR3aa: CASSRILTSGSRNTDTQYF
abundance: .; j_gene: TRBJ2-5; v_gene: TRBV5-1; d_gene: .; CDR3nt: TGCGCCAGCAGCCCCTTAGTTGGAGAGACCCAGTACTTC; CDR3aa: CASSPLVGETQYF
abundance: .; j_gene: TRBJ2-7; v_gene: TRBV7-9; d_gene: .; CDR3nt: TGTGCCAGCAGCCTCCAACGCACAGGTACCTACGAGCAGTACTTC; CDR3aa: CASSLQRTGTYEQYF
abundance: .; j_gene: TRBJ1-2; v_gene: TRBV4-2; d_gene: .; CDR3nt: TGTGCCAGCAGCCAAGATAGGGCAGGGTTTGGCTACACCTTC; CDR3aa: CASSQDRAGFGYTF
abundance: .; j_gene: TRBJ2-1; v_gene: TRBV5-1; d_gene: .; CDR3nt: TGCGCCAGCAGGTCGAGCTCCTACAATGAGCAGTTCTTC; CDR3aa: CASRSSSYNEQFF
abundance: .; j_gene: TRBJ1-5; v_gene: TRBV19; d_gene: .; CDR3nt: TGTGCCAGTAATCCCACACACACAGGGTACAATCAGCCCCAGCATTTT; CDR3aa: CASNPTHTGYNQPQHF
abundance: .; j_gene: TRBJ1-2; v_gene: TRBV5-6; d_gene: .; CDR3nt: TGTGCCAGCAGCTTCCTCAGCGATTCGGCCTATGGCTACACCTTC; CDR3aa: CASSFLSDSAYGYTF
abundance: .; j_gene: TRBJ1-5; v_gene: TRBV4-2; d_gene: TRBD1; CDR3nt: TGTGCCAGCAGCCAAGATTTTTGGGGACAGGGGCGCCAGCCCCAGCATTTT; CDR3aa: CASSQDFWGQGRQPQHF
abundance: .; j_gene: TRBJ2-2; v_gene: TRBV7-9; d_gene: .; CDR3nt: TGTGCCAGCAGCACGATCCTGCGGGTAGCGAACACCGGGGAGCTGTTTTTT; CDR3aa: CASSTILRVANTGELFF
abundance: .; j_gene: TRBJ2-3; v_gene: TRBV4-2; d_gene: TRBD2; CDR3nt: TGTGCCAGCAGCCAAGGGCTGCGTAGCGGGGGGTTCACAGATACGCAGTATTTT; CDR3aa: CASSQGLRSGGFTDTQYF
abundance: .; j_gene: TRBJ2-3; v_gene: TRBV5-1; d_gene: TRBD1; CDR3nt: TGCGCCAGCAGCTTGGCCGGGACAGGGGGCGCAGATACGCAGTATTTT; CDR3aa: CASSLAGTGGADTQYF
abundance: .; j_gene: TRBJ1-1; v_gene: TRBV6-5; d_gene: TRBD1; CDR3nt: TGTGCCGCCAGGACAGGGGGCATCACTGAAGCTTTCTTT; CDR3aa: CAARTGGITEAFF
abundance: .; j_gene: TRBJ2-7; v_gene: TRBV11-2; d_gene: .; CDR3nt: TGTGCCAGCAGCTTGACCACTAGCCCACCCTACGAGCAGTACTTC; CDR3aa: CASSLTTSPPYEQYF
abundance: .; j_gene: TRBJ2-3; v_gene: TRBV5-1; d_gene: TRBD2; CDR3nt: TGCGCCAGCAGCCCCATAGCGGGAGGGGGGGCAGATACGCAGTATTTT; CDR3aa: CASSPIAGGGADTQYF
abundance: .; j_gene: TRBJ1-5; v_gene: TRBV5-1; d_gene: .; CDR3nt: TGCGCCAGCAGCTTGGACGGGACAACTAGCAATCAGCCCCAGCATTTT; CDR3aa: CASSLDGTTSNQPQHF
abundance: .; j_gene: TRBJ2-5; v_gene: TRBV19; d_gene: TRBD2; CDR3nt: TGTGCCAGTAGTATAACAAGCGGGGTGGAGACCCAGTACTTC; CDR3aa: CASSITSGVETQYF
abundance: many; j_gene: TRBJ1-1; v_gene: TRBV7-9; d_gene: .; CDR3nt: TGTGCCAGCAGCTTGTCAGGGGACCCGAACACTGAAGCTTTCTTT; CDR3aa: CASSLSGDPNTEAFF
abundance: .; j_gene: TRBJ2-1; v_gene: TRBV7-8; d_gene: TRBD2; CDR3nt: TGTGCCAGCATGGGAGGGGTAGCGGGCACCTACAATGAGCAGTTCTTC; CDR3aa: CASMGGVAGTYNEQFF
abundance: few; j_gene: TRBJ2-2; v_gene: TRBV9; d_gene: .; CDR3nt: TGTGCCAGCAAGGGGACCGGGGAGCTGTTTTTT; CDR3aa: CASKGTGELFF
abundance: .; j_gene: TRBJ2-7; v_gene: TRBV27; d_gene: .; CDR3nt: TGTGCCAGCAGTTTCTCCCAGGGTGGGTACGAGCAGTACTTC; CDR3aa: CASSFSQGGYEQYF
abundance: .; j_gene: TRBJ2-7; v_gene: TRBV29-1; d_gene: .; CDR3nt: TGCAGCGTTGGTCGCGGTGCCGAGCAGTACTTC; CDR3aa: CSVGRGAEQYF
abundance: .; j_gene: TRBJ2-7; v_gene: TRBV28; d_gene: TRBD1; CDR3nt: TGTGCCAGCAACCCTCTGGACAGGGATACCTACGAGCAGTACTTC; CDR3aa: CASNPLDRDTYEQYF
abundance: .; j_gene: TRBJ2-1; v_gene: TRBV9; d_gene: TRBD1; CDR3nt: TGTGCCAGCAACAAACTGGCAGGGGGAAGGATTAATGAGCAGTTCTTC; CDR3aa: CASNKLAGGRINEQFF
abundance: .; j_gene: TRBJ1-3; v_gene: TRBV7-9; d_gene: .; CDR3nt: TGTGCCACCCAGGGACTCTCTGGAAACACCATATATTTT; CDR3aa: CATQGLSGNTIYF
abundance: .; j_gene: TRBJ1-2; v_gene: TRBV6-5; d_gene: .; CDR3nt: TGTGCCAGCAGTTACTCGGGGAGCTTTTACTATGGCTACACCTTC; CDR3aa: CASSYSGSFYYGYTF
abundance: .; j_gene: TRBJ2-2; v_gene: TRBV7-6; d_gene: TRBD2; CDR3nt: TGTGCCAGCAGCCCCTTGCGGGGGACCGGGGAGCTGTTTTTT; CDR3aa: CASSPLRGTGELFF
abundance: once; j_gene: TRBJ2-7; v_gene: TRBV4-2; d_gene: .; CDR3nt: TGTGCCAGCAGCCAAGATCCGTGGGAAGGGGTCGGCTACGAGCAGTACTTC; CDR3aa: CASSQDPWEGVGYEQYF
abundance: .; j_gene: TRBJ2-7; v_gene: TRBV28; d_gene: .; CDR3nt: TGTGCCAGCAGTTCCGGGACAATCTCCTACGAGCAGTACTTC; CDR3aa: CASSSGTISYEQYF
abundance: .; j_gene: TRBJ1-2; v_gene: TRBV19; d_gene: .; CDR3nt: TGTGCCAGTAGTGCCGCTATTGGGGGCCTTTGGGGCTACACCTTC; CDR3aa: CASSAAIGGLWGYTF
abundance: .; j_gene: TRBJ1-5; v_gene: TRBV5-1; d_gene: .; CDR3nt: TGCGCCAGTAGGAACAGACCAAGCAATCAGCCCCAGCATTTT; CDR3aa: CASRNRPSNQPQHF
abundance: .; j_gene: TRBJ2-1; v_gene: TRBV9; d_gene: TRBD2; CDR3nt: TGTGCCAGCAGCCCGACTAGCGGGGGGAGTGGTGAGCAGTTCTTC; CDR3aa: CASSPTSGGSGEQFF
abundance: .; j_gene: TRBJ2-1; v_gene: TRBV28; d_gene: TRBD2; CDR3nt: TGTGCCAGCAGGGGGCAAGCGGGGGCATTCAATGAGCAGTTCTTC; CDR3aa: CASRGQAGAFNEQFF
abundance: .; j_gene: TRBJ2-3; v_gene: TRBV7-2; d_gene: .; CDR3nt: TGTGCCAGCAGCTTGCGGGGGCCTGGGACAGATACGCAGTATTTT; CDR3aa: CASSLRGPGTDTQYF
abundance: .; j_gene: TRBJ1-6; v_gene: TRBV9; d_gene: TRBD1; CDR3nt: TGTGCCAGCAGCGTCCGGGACAGTCATAATTCACCCCTCCACTTT; CDR3aa: CASSVRDSHNSPLHF
abundance: .; j_gene: TRBJ1-5; v_gene: TRBV7-6; d_gene: .; CDR3nt: TGTGCCAGCAGTCTCAATGACTATGAGCCCCAGCATTTT; CDR3aa: CASSLNDYEPQHF